This is a list of T cell receptor beta chains from one sample in a study of chemoradiotherapy in HPV16-positive cancers. Profiled with immunoSEQ multiplex PCR; TCRdb holds only in-frame clones, not every one. Of 45,000 to 60,000 clones detected, around nine tenths appear once; the ten largest clones hold approximately 3.5%. The starting material was blood, obtained from a patient who underwent chemoradiotherapy. These receptors were taken from a human donor with HPV-associated anogenital cancer. The CDR3 runs from the conserved cysteine through the conserved F or W. The order of the fields is V gene, CDR3 protein.

>TRBV2
CASSEPGQAISNQPQHF
>TRBV6-5
CASSPGTDSPLHF
>TRBV9
CASSLGGTQYF
>TRBV19
CASSISLASSGNTIYF
>TRBV19
CASSGTEDSPLHF
>TRBV4-3
CASSQDGLEQYF
>TRBV15
CATSRDGAGQGAGEQYF
>TRBV7-2
CASSSRGTDTQYF
>TRBV30
CAWSPGDRPYGYTF
>TRBV30
CAWNSPGTGLGEQFF
>TRBV10-2
CASSERPGTPGDTQYF
>TRBV6-6
CASSYSKGNYEQYF
>TRBV6-1
CASSEVRVEQFF
>TRBV25-1
CASSEGGGARQETQYF
>TRBV1
CTSSQPTRAGETQYF
>TRBV19
CASRDRINQPQHF
>TRBV2
CASSEVQTYNEQFF
>TRBV14
CASSQVVPANTGELFF
>TRBV7-2
CASSLGQGVDYGYTF
>TRBV19
CASSIDRGTYSNQPQHF
>TRBV20-1
CSARRGEAFF
>TRBV19
CASTTGQDSPLHF
>TRBV29-1
CSARRGTEAFF
>TRBV5-6
CASSYRFLGNQPQHF
>TRBV19
CASQEDISSYEQYF
>TRBV6-1
CASSEARTGIFGYTF
>TRBV18
CASSQANTDYGYTF
>TRBV7-2
CASSLGRPSEQYF
>TRBV29-1
CSGKTSGGTNEQFF
>TRBV10-3
CAISELAGDKNIQYF
>TRBV18
CASSQGARLNTEAFF
>TRBV27
CASTPGTGGTEAFF
>TRBV7-2
CASSLDRALEQYF
>TRBV30
CAWSQGTSNQPQHF
>TRBV5-6
CASSLWGGGQIYGYTF
>TRBV29-1
CSVRTPNYGYTF
>TRBV4-3
CASSHRQSLNSPLHF
>TRBV6-5
CASSFSTNYGYTF
>TRBV5-1
CASSLALGNTEAFF
>TRBV7-8
CASSLTGRGLLGEQYF
>TRBV6-5
CASRNEGYGYTF
>TRBV7-9
CASSFPGRANTEAFF
>TRBV11-2
CASSPPGLAGGYTGELFF
>TRBV2
CASSDRGGPWETQYF
>TRBV29-1
CSGSSTTDTQYF
>TRBV6-6
CASSRPGTGGTEAFF
>TRBV6-5
CASSPPPGAEQYF
>TRBV15
CATSRDSRGVGGELFF
>TRBV6-1
CASSVESPLHF
>TRBV29-1
CSVQGSRGTEAFF
>TRBV30
CAWSVPVSGANVLTF